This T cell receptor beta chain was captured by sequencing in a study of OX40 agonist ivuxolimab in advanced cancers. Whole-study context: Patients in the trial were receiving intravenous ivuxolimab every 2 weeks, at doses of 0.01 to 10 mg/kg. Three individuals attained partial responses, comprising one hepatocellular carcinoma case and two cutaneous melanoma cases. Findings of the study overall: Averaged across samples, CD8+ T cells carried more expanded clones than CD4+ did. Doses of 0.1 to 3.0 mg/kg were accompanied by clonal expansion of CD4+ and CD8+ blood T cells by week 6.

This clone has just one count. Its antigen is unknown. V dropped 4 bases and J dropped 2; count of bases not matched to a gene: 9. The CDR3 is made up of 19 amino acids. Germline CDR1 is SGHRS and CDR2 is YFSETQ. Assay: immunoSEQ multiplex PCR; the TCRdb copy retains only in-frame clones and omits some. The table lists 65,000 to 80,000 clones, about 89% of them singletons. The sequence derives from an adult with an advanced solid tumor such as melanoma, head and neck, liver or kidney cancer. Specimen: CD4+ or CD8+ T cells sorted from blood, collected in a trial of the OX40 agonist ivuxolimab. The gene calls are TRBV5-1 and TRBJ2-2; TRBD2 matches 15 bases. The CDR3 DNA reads TGCGCCAGCAGCCAGAGGACTAGCGGGGGGGCCGGAAACACCGGGGAGCTGTTTTTT. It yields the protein CASSQRTSGGAGNTGELFF. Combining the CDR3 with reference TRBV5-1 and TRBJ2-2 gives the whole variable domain KAGVTQTPRYLIKTRGQQVTLSCSPISGHRSVSWYQQTPGQGLQFLFEYFSETQRNKGNFPGRFSGRQFSNSRSEMNVSTLELGDSALYLCASSQRTSGGAGNTGELFFGEGSRLTVL.